The clone carrying this T cell receptor beta chain was observed many times. Its antigen is as yet unknown. The TCR beta libraries were generated through quantitative 5'-RACE incorporating molecular barcodes. TCRdb recomputed calls from the 5' RACE reads with MiXCR, one row per CDR3 protein. In the table there are about 500,000 distinct CDR3 sequences, roughly 5.3% of which are singletons. Germline assignment: CDR1 DFQATT and CDR2 SNEGSKA (reference sequence). CDR3 length: 14 residues. V lost 0 bases and J lost 1, with 9 bases in between. The data are from a study of CD8 T cells in ankylosing spondylitis. Study-wide results and limits: In synovial fluid and blood from reactive arthritis, some motif variants were previously reported. Significant enrichment of disease-linked clones was reportedly seen in matched ankylosing spondylitis synovial fluid. One TCR beta motif, made up of roughly 8 highly homologous variants, appeared characteristic of ankylosing spondylitis blood. Clones linked to the disease showed a CD8+ phenotype. They occurred at relatively low frequencies in peripheral blood.

The chain recombines TRBV20-1 with TRBJ2-5; D might be TRBD1 (5 bases). This TCR was recovered from a male donor with ankylosing spondylitis. The sample was blood, either unsorted or a sorted T cell fraction (not recorded which). CDR3 DNA: TGCAGTGCTAGAGATCGTCAGGGCCAAGAGACCCAGTACTTC. It translates to CSARDRQGQETQYF.